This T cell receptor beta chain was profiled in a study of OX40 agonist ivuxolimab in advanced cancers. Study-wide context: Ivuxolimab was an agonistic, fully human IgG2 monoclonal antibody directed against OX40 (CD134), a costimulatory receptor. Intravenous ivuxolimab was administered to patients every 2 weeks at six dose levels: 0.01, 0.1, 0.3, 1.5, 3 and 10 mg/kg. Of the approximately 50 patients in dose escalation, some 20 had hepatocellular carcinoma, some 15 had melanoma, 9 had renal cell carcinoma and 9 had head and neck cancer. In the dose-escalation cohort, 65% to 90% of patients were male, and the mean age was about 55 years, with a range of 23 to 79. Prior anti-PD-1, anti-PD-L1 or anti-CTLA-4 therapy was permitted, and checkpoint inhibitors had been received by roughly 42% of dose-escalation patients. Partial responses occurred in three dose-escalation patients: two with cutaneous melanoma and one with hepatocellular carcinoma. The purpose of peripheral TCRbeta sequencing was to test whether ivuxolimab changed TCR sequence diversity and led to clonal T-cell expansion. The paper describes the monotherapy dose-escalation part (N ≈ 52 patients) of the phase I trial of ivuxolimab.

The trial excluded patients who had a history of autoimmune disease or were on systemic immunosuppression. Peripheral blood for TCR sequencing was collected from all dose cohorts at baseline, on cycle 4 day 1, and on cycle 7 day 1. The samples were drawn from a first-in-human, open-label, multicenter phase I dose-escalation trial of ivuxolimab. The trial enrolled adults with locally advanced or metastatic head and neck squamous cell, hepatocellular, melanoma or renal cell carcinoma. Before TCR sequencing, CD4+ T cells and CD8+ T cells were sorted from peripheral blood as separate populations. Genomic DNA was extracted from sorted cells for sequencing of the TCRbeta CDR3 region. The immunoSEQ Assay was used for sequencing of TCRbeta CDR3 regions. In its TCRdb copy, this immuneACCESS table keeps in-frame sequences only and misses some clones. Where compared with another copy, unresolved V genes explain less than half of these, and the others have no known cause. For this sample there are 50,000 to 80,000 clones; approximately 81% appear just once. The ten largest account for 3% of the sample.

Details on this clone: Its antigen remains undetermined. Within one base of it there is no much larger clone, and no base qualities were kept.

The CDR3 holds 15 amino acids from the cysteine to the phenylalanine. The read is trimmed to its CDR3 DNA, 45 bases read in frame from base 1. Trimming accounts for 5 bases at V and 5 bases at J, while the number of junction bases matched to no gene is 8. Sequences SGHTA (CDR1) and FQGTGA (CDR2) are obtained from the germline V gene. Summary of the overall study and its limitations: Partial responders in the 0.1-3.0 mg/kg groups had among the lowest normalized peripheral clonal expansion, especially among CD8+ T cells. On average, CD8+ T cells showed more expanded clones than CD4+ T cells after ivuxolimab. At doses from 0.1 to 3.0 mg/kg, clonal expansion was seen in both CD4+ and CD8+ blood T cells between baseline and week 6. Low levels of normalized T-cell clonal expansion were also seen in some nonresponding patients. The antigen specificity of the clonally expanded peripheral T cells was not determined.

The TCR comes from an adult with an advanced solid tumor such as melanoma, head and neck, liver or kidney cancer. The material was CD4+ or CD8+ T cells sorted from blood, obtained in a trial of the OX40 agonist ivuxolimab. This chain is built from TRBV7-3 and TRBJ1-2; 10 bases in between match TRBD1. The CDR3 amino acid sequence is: CASSPSDRGFYGYTF. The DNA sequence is TGTGCCAGCAGCCCCTCGGACAGGGGGTTTTATGGCTACACCTTC. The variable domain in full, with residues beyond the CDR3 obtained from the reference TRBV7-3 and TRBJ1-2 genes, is GAGVSQTPSNKVTEKGKYVELRCDPISGHTALYWYRQSLGQGPEFLIYFQGTGAADDSGLPNDRFFAVRPEGSVSTLKIQRTERGDSAVYLCASSPSDRGFYGYTFGSGTRLTVV.